Presented here are 15 T cell receptor beta chains from one specimen sequenced in a study of T cell repertoires in cytomegalovirus infection. TCRdb called the reads again in MiXCR, with one record for every CDR3 protein. The sample holds over 300,000 distinct CDR3 sequences, more than 8% seen once. Sequencing was carried out using PBMCs. The receptor source for this set is a human donor in good health (CMV status not recorded). Some clones in this sample may be carry-over from other donors' samples.

The chain uses TRBV4-3 and TRBJ2-3, with TRBD2 matching over 7 bases. Trimming cost V 0 bases and J 7 bases; bases outside gene matches: 10. CDR3 length equals 16 residues. The germline V gene encodes CDR1 LGHNA and CDR2 YSLEER. Written as DNA, the CDR3 is TGCGCCAGCAGCCAAGAAGGGGACGGGGGGTTGTATACGCAGTATTTT. This translates into CASSQEGDGGLYTQYF.

The chain recombines TRBV12-3 or TRBV12-4 with TRBJ2-5, with TRBD2 identical over 7 bases. This CDR3 is built from 14 residues. With V trimmed by 1 base and J by 4 bases, 3 bases remained unmatched. CDR3 residues: CASSLVAGVETQYF. The CDR3 DNA follows: TGTGCCAGCAGTTTAGTGGCGGGAGTAGAGACCCAGTACTTC.

This clonotype appeared many times. CDR3 region: CASSLQGIPTEAFF. CDR3 bases: TGTGCCAGCAGCCTTCAGGGGATCCCCACTGAAGCTTTCTTT. The chain is built from TRBV7-9 and TRBJ1-1, with D maybe TRBD1 (6 bases). The germline V gene has CDR1 SEHNR and CDR2 FQNEAQ (reference sequence). Trimming cost V 5 bases and J 4 bases, with 14 bases left between them. The CDR3 consists of 14 residues.

Of note for this clonotype: This may be a read error, as it is one base from a much larger clone. This chain connects TRBV7-2 to TRBJ2-7, with 13 bases identical to TRBD2. Germline V gene data show CDR1 as SGHTA and CDR2 as FQGNSA. V dropped 5 bases and J dropped 7; count of bases not matched to a gene: 11. This CDR3 is built from 16 residues. CDR3 nucleotides: TGTGCCAGCAGCCTCCTTGGGACTAGCGGGAACGGTGAGCAGTACTTC. This codes for CASSLLGTSGNGEQYF.

This clonotype has only a few counts. The chain recombines TRBV6-5 with TRBJ1-2, with D maybe TRBD1 (6 bases). The CDR3 covers 16 residues. V was clipped by 0 bases and J by 6 bases, with 17 bases between them. Germline CDR1 is MNHEY and CDR2 is SVGAGI. CDR3 DNA sequence: TGTGCCAGCAGTTACTCCGGGCTGACAGGTCCAGATGGCTACACCTTC. It encodes CASSYSGLTGPDGYTF.

This clonotype came up many times. The chain couples TRBV20-1 to TRBJ2-4; tentatively, D is TRBD1 or TRBD2 (6 bases each). Germline V CDR1 and CDR2: DFQATT, SNEGSKA (reference sequence). This CDR3 region has 13 residues. With 4 bases removed from V and 10 bases from J, the gap between germline ends came to 17 bases. The CDR3 nucleotides read TGCAGTGCTACTTCACAGGGACGGGAGATTCAGTACTTC. Protein: CSATSQGREIQYF.

In its sample, this clonotype was seen a few times. The gene calls are TRBV7-2 and TRBJ2-5, with D unclear. The germline CDR1 and CDR2 sequences are SGHTA and FQGNSA. The CDR3 runs 15 residues. The ends were cut back, 5 bases at V and 1 base at J, with 14 bases in the middle. The CDR3 DNA reads TGTGCCAGCAGCAGCCGGGCCGCCCGCCAAGAGACCCAGTACTTC. It yields the protein CASSSRAARQETQYF.

The V gene is TRBV12-3 or TRBV12-4, the J gene TRBJ2-7, with TRBD2 matching over 8 bases. The CDR3 has 16 amino acids. With V trimmed by 5 bases and J by 4 bases, 13 bases remained unmatched. The CDR3 coding sequence is TGTGCCAGCAGTAATACAGGGAGCGGGAGATCATACGAGCAGTACTTC. This codes for CASSNTGSGRSYEQYF.

This clonotype was observed at least ten times. The V call is TRBV7-9, the J call TRBJ2-5, with D possibly matching TRBD2 (7 bases). Germline assignment: CDR1 SEHNR and CDR2 FQNEAQ (reference sequence). The CDR3 runs 15 residues. V shed 5 bases and J shed 4 bases, with 17 bases lying between them. DNA of the CDR3: TGTGCCAGCAGCGACTTACAGGGAGGGGGAGAGACCCAGTACTTC. This codes for CASSDLQGGGETQYF. The full variable domain, its missing parts supplied by reference TRBV7-9 and TRBJ2-5, is DTGVSQNPRHKITKRGQNVTFRCDPISEHNRLYWYRQTLGQGPEFLTYFQNEAQLEKSRLLSDRFSAERPKGSFSTLEIQRTEQGDSAMYLCASSDLQGGGETQYFGPGTRLLVL.

Many counts were recorded for this clonotype. The chain has TRBV7-9 and TRBJ1-3; possibly TRBD1 for D (6 bases). The V gene lost 2 bases and the J gene lost 8 bases, with 7 bases spanning the gap. There are 12 residues in the CDR3. Germline V gene data show CDR1 as SEHNR and CDR2 as FQNEAQ (reference sequence). The CDR3: CASSLTGYTIYF. CDR3 nucleotides: TGTGCCAGCAGCTTAACAGGGTACACCATATATTTT. Combining the CDR3 with reference TRBV7-9 and TRBJ1-3 gives the whole variable domain DTGVSQNPRHKITKRGQNVTFRCDPISEHNRLYWYRQTLGQGPEFLTYFQNEAQLEKSRLLSDRFSAERPKGSFSTLEIQRTEQGDSAMYLCASSLTGYTIYFGEGSWLTVV.

This clonotype appeared many times. The chain recombines TRBV7-6 with TRBJ2-3; D unclear. The CDR3 consists of 14 residues. Germline loops: CDR1 SGHVS, CDR2 FNYEAQ. V was shortened by 7 bases and J by 0 bases, with 11 bases between the two germline ends. The CDR3 sequence is CASIETPSTDTQYF. Written as DNA, the CDR3 is TGTGCCAGCATTGAGACTCCTAGCACAGATACGCAGTATTTT.

This clonotype was seen more than once but under ten times. The V gene is TRBV7-9, the J gene TRBJ2-3, with TRBD2 identical over 11 bases. J gave up 0 bases and V 5 bases, and 4 bases lay outside the gene matches. Germline assignment: CDR1 SEHNR and CDR2 FQNEAQ (reference sequence). The CDR3 length is 16 residues. The CDR3 is CASSQLAGESTDTQYF. CDR3 coding DNA: TGTGCCAGCAGCCAACTAGCGGGGGAGAGCACAGATACGCAGTATTTT.

The V and J genes are TRBV7-8 and TRBJ1-5, with 7 bases identical to TRBD1. The CDR3 is 16 amino acids. CDR1 is SGHVS and CDR2 is FQNEAQ in the germline V gene. The junction had 12 bases not matched to a gene; V was cut back by 4 bases and J by 6 bases. In nucleotides, the CDR3 is TGTGCCAGCAGCTACGGGGGGGACAGACGAGTTCAGCCCCAGCATTTT. Residues: CASSYGGDRRVQPQHF.

This clonotype was counted between two and nine times. The chain has TRBV12-3 or TRBV12-4 and TRBJ2-1; 8 nucleotides align to TRBD2. The CDR3 runs to 18 residues. V was clipped by 5 bases and J by 4 bases; unmatched bases: 16. The CDR3 sequence is CASSPSRGAGGEYNEQFF. The DNA for the CDR3 is TGTGCCAGCAGTCCGAGCCGGGGGGCGGGGGGCGAGTACAATGAGCAGTTCTTC.

Many counts were recorded for this clonotype. J is TRBJ2-6 and V is TRBV11-2; D remains unclear. CDR1 SGHAT and CDR2 FQNNGV come from the germline V gene. The germline V and J ends were trimmed by 2 bases and 1 base, with 6 bases remaining between them. The CDR3 sequence is 15 residues long. The CDR3 DNA reads as TGTGCCAGCAGCTTAATGGGGTCTGGGGCCAACGTCCTGACTTTC. This gives the protein CASSLMGSGANVLTF. The whole variable domain, filled in from reference TRBV11-2 and TRBJ2-6, reads EAGVAQSPRYKIIEKRQSVAFWCNPISGHATLYWYQQILGQGPKLLIQFQNNGVVDDSQLPKDRFSAERLKGVDSTLKIQPAKLEDSAVYLCASSLMGSGANVLTFGAGSRLTVL.